This record concerns one TCR beta chain sequence. Its antigen is not identified. The junction departs from the called germline gene at one end, perhaps through a read error. TCR beta cDNA was reverse-transcribed from roughly 0.45 ug of total RNA. The reaction used a constant-region primer and ProtoScript II reverse transcriptase. Investigators got TCR beta libraries out of three nested multiplex PCR rounds, done with slightly modified ARM-PCR. Researchers ran the first two PCR rounds for approximately 10 cycles each with TRBV1-TRBV30 forward primers and a C-beta reverse primer. TCRdb used MiXCR to reprocess the multiplex PCR reads, holding one entry per CDR3 protein. The data contain 60,000 to 90,000 distinct CDR3 sequences, 60% to 80% of them singletons. This sample was taken from a study of tumor-infiltrating lymphocytes in primary liver carcinoma. Notes on the study in general: Just about 7.5-25% of leading clones were found in every one of five regions. Overlap in tumor-adjacent and tumor-blood pairs fell below that of tumor region pairs.

The germline V gene encodes CDR1 MNHNS and CDR2 SASEGT. The CDR3 is made up of 16 amino acids. Co-extracted RNA and DNA came from 20-30 mg of unsorted bulk tissue. The patients had histopathologically diagnosed primary liver carcinoma, and their disease was treated by surgical resection. The J gene is TRBJ2-3, the V gene TRBV6-1, with 7 bases fitting TRBD2. The source is a man aged 35 to 55 with primary liver carcinoma and hepatitis B virus infection. Sequencing was done on a sample of liver tumor tissue from sampling region 4. This sample's subset: tumor region T4, right-lateral pole. The CDR3 coding sequence is TGTGCCGGCAGTCCCCCGGGGGGAAGGGGCGCAGATACGCAGTATTTT. Protein product: CAGSPPGGRGADTQYF.